The 10 T cell receptor beta chains given below trace back to one sample, sequenced in a study of identifying expanded T cells in peripheral blood. The protocol was immunoSEQ multiplex PCR, while the TCRdb copy is restricted to in-frame clones and leaves out a portion. The sample lists some 99,000 clones, about 88% occurring once. Specimen: blood. The receptors were sampled from a person between 18 and 75 years old in good health.

The V call is TRBV7-8, the J call TRBJ1-5, with TRBD1 identical over 7 bases. The CDR3 is 16 residues long. V lost 4 bases and J lost 6; bases outside the gene matches: 12. The germline V gene encodes CDR1 SGHVS and CDR2 FQNEAQ. The CDR3 sequence is CASSSQSDRAGQPQHF. CDR3 sequence (DNA): TGTGCCAGCAGCTCCCAATCAGACAGGGCAGGTCAGCCCCAGCATTTT.

The chain joins TRBV19 to TRBJ2-7; D is perhaps TRBD1 (6 bases). Trimming shortened V by 7 bases and J by 5 bases, and 18 bases separated the two germline ends. This CDR3 has 14 amino acids. In germline, CDR1 is LNHDA, CDR2 SQIVND (reference sequence). CDR3 protein: CASKRGQGYDEQYF. The CDR3 DNA follows: TGTGCCAGTAAGAGGGGCCAGGGGTACGACGAGCAGTACTTC.

The rearrangement joins TRBV13 to TRBJ1-2, with TRBD1 matching 8 bases. Germline CDR1 reads PRHDT; CDR2 reads FYEKMQ (reference sequence). V was clipped by 4 bases and J by 6 bases; unmatched bases: 4. The CDR3 is 13 amino acids. The CDR3 region is CASSSGQGDGYTF. Written as DNA, the CDR3 is TGTGCCAGCAGCTCCGGACAGGGCGATGGCTACACCTTC.

This chain connects TRBV27 to TRBJ2-2; possibly TRBD2 for D (5 bases). This CDR3 is built from 13 residues. V lost 1 base to trimming and J lost 7 bases, with 7 bases between them. Germline-derived CDR1 and CDR2 are MNHEY and SMNVEV (reference sequence). The chain's CDR3 is CASSLLAHGELFF. The CDR3 nucleotides are TGTGCCAGCAGTTTATTAGCGCACGGGGAGCTGTTTTTT.

Remarks on this clone: The same CDR3 is also encoded by other DNA sequences in this sample. The chain employs TRBV11-3 and TRBJ2-1, with 8 bases lining up with TRBD2. J lost 3 bases, V lost 3 bases, and 4 bases had no gene match. The CDR3 has 15 amino acids. From germline, CDR1 is SGHNT and CDR2 YENEEA. As DNA, the CDR3 is TGTGCCAGCAGCTTCGGGGGGGGAAGCTACAATGAGCAGTTCTTC. Protein: CASSFGGGSYNEQFF.

V usage is TRBV7-9 and J usage is TRBJ2-2; possible D gene TRBD1, 6 bases. Per the germline V gene, CDR1 is SEHNR and CDR2 is FQNEAQ (reference sequence). The CDR3 runs to 13 residues. V lost 5 bases, J lost 7 bases, and 11 bases lay in between. The CDR3 DNA follows: TGTGCCAGCAGCCTATCACAGGGCGGGGAGCTGTTTTTT. Translated, it gives CASSLSQGGELFF.

This chain uses TRBV7-9 with TRBJ2-5; D uncertain. V was cut by 2 bases and J by 4 bases, with 2 bases left in between. Per germline, CDR1 SEHNR and CDR2 FQNEAQ (reference sequence). The length of the CDR3 is 11 residues. The CDR3 bases are TGTGCCAGCAGCTTAACAGAGACCCAGTACTTC. As protein: CASSLTETQYF. Complete variable domain (other parts from reference TRBV7-9 and TRBJ2-5): DTGVSQNPRHKITKRGQNVTFRCDPISEHNRLYWYRQTLGQGPEFLTYFQNEAQLEKSRLLSDRFSAERPKGSFSTLEIQRTEQGDSAMYLCASSLTETQYFGPGTRLLVL.

J is TRBJ2-3 and V is TRBV7-2, with D uncertain. CDR1 is SGHTA and CDR2 is FQGNSA in the germline V gene. This CDR3 spans 13 amino acids. Trimming pared 4 bases from V and 4 bases from J, leaving 9 bases between. DNA of the CDR3: TGTGCCAGCAGCTCATATAATTCAGATACGCAGTATTTT. Its protein product is CASSSYNSDTQYF.

For the CDR3, the DNA is TGTGCCAGCAGTTTATTATTTCAGGGTTTGGGAGAGACCCAGTACTTC. It encodes CASSLLFQGLGETQYF. The V call is TRBV28, the J call TRBJ2-5, with D perhaps matching TRBD1 (5 bases). The V end lost 1 base, the J end lost 4 bases, and 16 bases lay between the germline ends. The CDR3 extends over 16 amino acids. CDR1 is MDHEN, CDR2 SYDVKM, per germline.

This chain connects TRBV5-1 to TRBJ2-2; D may correspond to TRBD1 or TRBD2 (5 bases each). V lost 2 bases and J lost 0, with 8 bases in between. Germline lookup yields CDR1 SGHRS and CDR2 YFSETQ. There are 15 residues in the CDR3. The CDR3 reads CASSFQGANTGELFF. CDR3 DNA: TGCGCCAGCAGCTTTCAGGGAGCGAACACCGGGGAGCTGTTTTTT.